This TCR beta chain appears in the sequencing data of a study of blood T cells in healthy people across ages. Findings of the study overall: The study could not conclusively compare naive and antigen-experienced cells, given its unsorted PBMCs. Versus aged donors, long-lived donors had higher diversity and more naive CD4+ cells.

A few counts support this clonotype. Antigen specificity is unknown. A clone one base away is much larger, so this may be a read error. The CDR3 sequence is 13 residues long. V lost 5 bases and J lost 9, with 14 bases in between. CDR1 is SGHTA, CDR2 FQGNSA, per germline. The authors ran a second PCR of roughly 6 to 12 cycles using a sample-barcoded 5' primer and a J-beta primer mix. The study obtained at least 2.5 million CDR3-containing paired-end reads from every sample. Via MiXCR, TCRdb re-called the 5' RACE reads, giving one row per CDR3 protein. This sample has about 620,000 distinct CDR3 sequences; around 52% occur once, and the top ten carry about 14%. Donor samples were obtained from healthy Caucasian individuals from Russia, aged about 6 to 95.

Source material: blood. The rearrangement uses TRBV7-2 and TRBJ2-1; D may be TRBD1 or TRBD2 (5 bases each). The sequence derives from a woman of 80 years or more in good health. In nucleotides, the CDR3 is TGTGCCAGCAGCGGCCTCACGGGGACTGAGCAGTTCTTC. Translated, it gives CASSGLTGTEQFF.